What follows are 4 T cell receptor beta chains derived from one specimen sequenced in a study of cytomegalovirus exposure and HLA in healthy donors. Assay used: immunoSEQ multiplex PCR; TCRdb lists only in-frame clones, some missing. The table lists 150,000 to 200,000 clones, roughly 86% of them singletons. Input material: PBMCs. Receptor source: a woman in her late teens or twenties in good health and CMV-seronegative.

The J gene is TRBJ2-2, the V gene TRBV7-9; 7 bases line up with TRBD1. Germline values: CDR1 SEHNR, CDR2 FQNEAQ (reference sequence). V lost 4 bases, J lost 4 bases, and 9 bases stayed unmatched. This CDR3 has 16 residues. This CDR3 is CASSSTGSGGTGELFF. The CDR3 bases are TGTGCCAGCAGCTCGACAGGGAGTGGCGGCACCGGGGAGCTGTTTTTT. Together with reference TRBV7-9 and TRBJ2-2, the CDR3 gives the full variable domain: DTGVSQNPRHKITKRGQNVTFRCDPISEHNRLYWYRQTLGQGPEFLTYFQNEAQLEKSRLLSDRFSAERPKGSFSTLEIQRTEQGDSAMYLCASSSTGSGGTGELFFGEGSRLTVL.

This chain uses TRBV6-4 with TRBJ1-2, with TRBD1 as a possible D gene (6 bases). The CDR3 length is 17 residues. V lost 2 bases, J lost 4 bases, and 20 bases lay in between. Germline assignment: CDR1 MRHNA and CDR2 SNTAGT. DNA of the CDR3: TGTGCCAGCAGTGACCCCCCTTCGACAGGAAAATTCTATGGCTACACCTTC. It is translated as CASSDPPSTGKFYGYTF.

This clone was detected once. This rearrangement joins TRBV19 to TRBJ1-2; perhaps TRBD1 as D (5 bases). Looked up from germline, CDR1 is LNHDA and CDR2 is SQIVND (reference sequence). Trimming took 3 bases from V and 1 from J, leaving 6 bases between them. The CDR3 extends over 13 amino acids. The CDR3 DNA reads TGTGCCAGTAGTATTCAGGGTAACTATGGCTACACCTTC. This encodes CASSIQGNYGYTF. Looking up the rest from reference TRBV19 and TRBJ1-2 gives the full variable domain: DGGITQSPKYLFRKEGQNVTLSCEQNLNHDAMYWYRQDPGQGLRLIYYSQIVNDFQKGDIAEGYSVSREKKESFPLTVTSAQKNPTAFYLCASSIQGNYGYTFGSGTRLTVV.

This clone was recorded at least ten times. V is TRBV18 and J is TRBJ2-2; 12 nucleotides agree with TRBD1. The CDR3 consists of 16 residues. J lost 6 bases, V lost 2 bases, and 4 bases had no gene match. Germline CDR1 and CDR2: KGHSH and LQKENI. The CDR3 loop reads CASSPGTGGNAGELFF. CDR3 bases: TGTGCCAGCTCACCAGGGACAGGGGGCAATGCCGGGGAGCTGTTTTTT. The full variable domain, completed using reference TRBV18 and TRBJ2-2, is NAGVMQNPRHLVRRRGQEARLRCSPMKGHSHVYWYRQLPEEGLKFMVYLQKENIIDESGMPKERFSAEFPKEGPSILRIQQVVRGDSAAYFCASSPGTGGNAGELFFGEGSRLTVL.